This T cell receptor (beta chain) was obtained from a study of T cells in Graves' hyperthyroidism and ophthalmopathy. Regarding the study as a whole: The blood repertoire included most of the expanded thyroid clonotypes above 0.001.

Patients aged 18 to 65 with hyperthyroidism were newly diagnosed, with duration under 2 months. Ten or more counts support this clonotype. Its target is not known. Looked up from germline, CDR1 is SQVTM and CDR2 is ANQGSEA. The CDR3 totals 16 residues. The J segment lost 3 bases and the V segment lost 3 bases, leaving 6 bases of the junction unmatched. RNA transcripts yielded amplified TCR beta CDR3 regions. Using the HTBI primer set, a first-round RT-PCR was run on the TCR CDR3. TCRdb passed the multiplex PCR reads through MiXCR, listing each CDR3 protein once. This table has around 300,000 distinct CDR3 sequences, about 14% appearing once.

The specimen sequenced was blood. The chain combines TRBV29-1 with TRBJ2-5; 14 positions match TRBD2. The sequence was obtained from a woman under 40 with Graves' hyperthyroidism that later progressed to Graves' ophthalmopathy. CDR3 DNA sequence: TGCAGCGTTGACGGACTAGCGGGAGGAGGAGAAGAGACCCAGTACTTC. It specifies CSVDGLAGGGEETQYF.